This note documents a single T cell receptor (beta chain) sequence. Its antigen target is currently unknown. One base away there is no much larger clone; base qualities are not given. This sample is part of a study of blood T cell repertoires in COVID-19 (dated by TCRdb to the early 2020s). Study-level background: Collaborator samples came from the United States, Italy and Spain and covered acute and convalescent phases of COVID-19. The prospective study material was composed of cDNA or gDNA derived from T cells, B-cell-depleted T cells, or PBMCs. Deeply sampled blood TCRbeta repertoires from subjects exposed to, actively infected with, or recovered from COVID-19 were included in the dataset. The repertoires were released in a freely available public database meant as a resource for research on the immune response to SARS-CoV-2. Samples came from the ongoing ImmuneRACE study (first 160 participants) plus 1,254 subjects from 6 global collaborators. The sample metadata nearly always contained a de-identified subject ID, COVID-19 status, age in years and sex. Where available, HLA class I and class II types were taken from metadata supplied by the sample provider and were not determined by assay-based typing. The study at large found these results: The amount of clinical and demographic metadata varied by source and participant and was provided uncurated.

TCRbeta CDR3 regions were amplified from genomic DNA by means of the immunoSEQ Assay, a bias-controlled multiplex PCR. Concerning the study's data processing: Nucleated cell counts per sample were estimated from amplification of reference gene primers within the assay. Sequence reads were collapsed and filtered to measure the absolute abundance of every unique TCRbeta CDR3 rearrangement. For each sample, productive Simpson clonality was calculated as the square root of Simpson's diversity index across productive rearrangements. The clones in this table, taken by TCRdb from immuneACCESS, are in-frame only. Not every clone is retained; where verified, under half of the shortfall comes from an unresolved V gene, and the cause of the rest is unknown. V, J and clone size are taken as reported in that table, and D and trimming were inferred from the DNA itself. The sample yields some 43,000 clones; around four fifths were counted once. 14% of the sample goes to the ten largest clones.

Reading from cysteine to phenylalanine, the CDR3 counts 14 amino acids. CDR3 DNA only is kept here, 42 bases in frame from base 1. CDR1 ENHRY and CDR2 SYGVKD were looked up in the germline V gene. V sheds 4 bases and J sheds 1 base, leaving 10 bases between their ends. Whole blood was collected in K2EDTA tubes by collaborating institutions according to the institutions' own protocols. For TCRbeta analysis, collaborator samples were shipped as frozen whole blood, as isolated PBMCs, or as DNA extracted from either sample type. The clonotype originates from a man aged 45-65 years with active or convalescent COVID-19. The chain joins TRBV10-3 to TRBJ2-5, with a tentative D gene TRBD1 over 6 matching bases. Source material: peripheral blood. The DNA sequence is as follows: TGTGCCATCAGTGGGGGACACCTCCAAGAGACCCAGTACTTC. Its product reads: CAISGGHLQETQYF.